The text below deals with one T cell receptor gamma chain. Its cognate antigen is unknown. This specimen comes from a study of Vδ1+ human thymocytes. Study results and limitations: Thymic TRG and TRD repertoires appeared highly polyclonal, with Gaussian CDR3 length distributions. Unlike peripheral blood Vdelta1+ controls, thymic delta-chain sequences included approximately 21% Vdelta2 and few Vdelta3.

Between roughly 98% and 99.6% of sorted thymocytes were Vdelta1+. CDR1 VENAVY and CDR2 YDSYNSRV come from the germline V gene. The CDR3 covers 14 residues. J gave up 0 bases and V 2 bases, and 4 bases lay outside the gene matches. Sequences come from RNA converted to cDNA by reverse transcription. Multiplex PCR used pooled V-gene forward primers and a constant-region reverse primer to amplify CDR3s. TCRdb re-processed the multiplex PCR reads via CATT. This sample has tens of thousands of gamma-chain clones, with 20% to 25% found just once. This clonotype originated in a girl under three years old who had congenital heart surgery. The sample consisted of Vdelta1+ gamma-delta thymocytes from the thymus. This sample's subset: FACS-sorted CD3+ TCRalphabeta- TCRVdelta1+ TCRVdelta2- thymocytes. The chain carries TRGV8 and TRGJ1 or TRGJ2. This CDR3 is CATWDTRNYYKKLF. CDR3 nucleotides: TGTGCCACCTGGGATACCCGGAATTATTATAAGAAACTCTTT.